The source of this T cell receptor (beta chain) is a study of cytomegalovirus exposure and HLA in healthy donors. In the PCR, 60 Vbeta and 13 Jbeta primers were used. Sequenced by immunoSEQ multiplex PCR; TCRdb stores in-frame clones only, minus some. The sample yields more than 95,000 clones, 70% to 85% seen once. This CDR3 has 15 amino acids. Germline V gives CDR1 SGHNT, CDR2 YYREEE (reference sequence). Trimming cost V 3 bases and J 8 bases, with 20 bases left between them. Source material: PBMCs. The V gene is TRBV5-4, the J gene TRBJ1-2; TRBD1 is a possible D gene (5 bases). This TCR was sampled from a man in his forties or fifties in good health and CMV-seropositive. CDR3 in amino acids: CASSSMQDKLFGYTF. CDR3 DNA sequence: TGTGCCAGCAGCTCAATGCAGGACAAATTATTCGGCTACACCTTC.